The clone carrying this T cell receptor (beta chain) was counted many times. The data are from a study of T cells in Graves' hyperthyroidism and ophthalmopathy. With 1 base removed from V and 2 bases from J, the gap between germline ends came to 11 bases. The CDR3 is 15 amino acids. The germline CDR1 and CDR2 sequences are LGHDT and YNNKEL (reference sequence). From RNA transcripts, TCR beta CDR3 regions were amplified. The TCR CDR3 was amplified in a first-round RT-PCR using the HTBI primer set. One entry per CDR3 protein results from TCRdb running MiXCR on the multiplex PCR reads. The sample yields roughly 400,000 distinct CDR3 sequences, about 14% seen once.

The TCR comes from a man aged 45-65 years with Graves' ophthalmopathy. The sequenced material came from blood. This chain joins TRBV3-1 and TRBJ1-1, with D tentatively TRBD1 (5 bases). The CDR3 protein is CASSQVGLLNTEAFF. Here the CDR3 DNA reads TGTGCCAGCAGCCAAGTGGGACTCCTCAACACTGAAGCTTTCTTT. Using reference TRBV3-1 and TRBJ1-1 for the parts outside the CDR3, the full variable domain is DTAVSQTPKYLVTQMGNDKSIKCEQNLGHDTMYWYKQDSKKFLKIMFSYNNKELIINETVPNRFSPKSPDKAHLNLHINSLELGDSAVYFCASSQVGLLNTEAFFGQGTRLTVV.